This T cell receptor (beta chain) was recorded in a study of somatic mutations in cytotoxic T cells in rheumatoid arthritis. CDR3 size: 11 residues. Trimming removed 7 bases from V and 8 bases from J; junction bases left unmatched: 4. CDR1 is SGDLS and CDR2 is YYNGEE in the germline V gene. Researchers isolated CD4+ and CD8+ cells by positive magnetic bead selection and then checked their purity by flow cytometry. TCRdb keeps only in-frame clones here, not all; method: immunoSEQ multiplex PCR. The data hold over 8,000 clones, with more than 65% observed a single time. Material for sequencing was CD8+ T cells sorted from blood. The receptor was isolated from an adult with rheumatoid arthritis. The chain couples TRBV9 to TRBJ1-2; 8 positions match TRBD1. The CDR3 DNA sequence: TGTGCCAGCGCTGCAGGGGGCGGCTACACCTTC. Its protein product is CASAAGGGYTF.